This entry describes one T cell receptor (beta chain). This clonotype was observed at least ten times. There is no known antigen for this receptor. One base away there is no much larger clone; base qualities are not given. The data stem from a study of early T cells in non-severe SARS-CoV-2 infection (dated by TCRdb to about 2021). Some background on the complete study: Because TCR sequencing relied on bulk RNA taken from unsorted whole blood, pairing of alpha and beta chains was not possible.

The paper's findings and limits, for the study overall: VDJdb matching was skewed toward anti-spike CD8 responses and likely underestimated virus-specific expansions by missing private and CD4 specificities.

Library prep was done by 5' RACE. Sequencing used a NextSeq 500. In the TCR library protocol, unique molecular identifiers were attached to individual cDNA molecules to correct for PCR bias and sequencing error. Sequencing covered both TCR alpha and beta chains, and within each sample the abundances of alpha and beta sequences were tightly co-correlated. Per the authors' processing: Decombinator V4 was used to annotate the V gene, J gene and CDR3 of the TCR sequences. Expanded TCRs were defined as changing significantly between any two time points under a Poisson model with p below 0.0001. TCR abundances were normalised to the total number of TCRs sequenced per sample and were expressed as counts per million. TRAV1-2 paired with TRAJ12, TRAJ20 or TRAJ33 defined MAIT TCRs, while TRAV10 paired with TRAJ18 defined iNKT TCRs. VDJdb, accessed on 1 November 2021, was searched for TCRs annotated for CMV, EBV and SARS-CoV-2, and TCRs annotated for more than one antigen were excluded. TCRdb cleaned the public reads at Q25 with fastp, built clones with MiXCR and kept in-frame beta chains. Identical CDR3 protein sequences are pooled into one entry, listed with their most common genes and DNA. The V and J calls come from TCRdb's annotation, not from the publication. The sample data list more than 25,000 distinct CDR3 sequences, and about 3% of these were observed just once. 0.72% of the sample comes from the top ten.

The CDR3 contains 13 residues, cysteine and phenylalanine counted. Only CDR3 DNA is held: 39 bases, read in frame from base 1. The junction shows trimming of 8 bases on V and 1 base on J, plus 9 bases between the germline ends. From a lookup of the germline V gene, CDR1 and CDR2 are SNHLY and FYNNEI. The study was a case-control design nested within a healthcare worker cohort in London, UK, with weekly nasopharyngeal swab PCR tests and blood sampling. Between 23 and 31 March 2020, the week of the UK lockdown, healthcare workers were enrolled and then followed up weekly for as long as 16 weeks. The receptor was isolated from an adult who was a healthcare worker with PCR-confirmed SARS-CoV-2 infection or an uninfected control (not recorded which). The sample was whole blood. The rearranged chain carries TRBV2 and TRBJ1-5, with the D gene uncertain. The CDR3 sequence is CASLQESNQPQHF. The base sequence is TGTGCCAGCCTCCAGGAGAGCAATCAGCCCCAGCATTTT.